This T cell receptor (beta chain) was obtained from a study of blood T cell repertoires in COVID-19. Only in-frame clones appear in the TCRdb table, and some are missing; sequencing was by immunoSEQ multiplex PCR. The sample has some 97,000 clones, roughly 92% seen once. Germline-derived CDR1 and CDR2 are SGHRS and YFSETQ. With 5 bases clipped from V and 1 base from J, the junction kept 7 bases outside the gene matches. CDR3 length: 16 amino acids. A few counts support this clone. J is TRBJ2-5 and V is TRBV5-1; 11 bases fit TRBD2. Source material: peripheral blood. The sequence derives from a man between 50 and 59 years old with active COVID-19. The CDR3 region has the DNA TGCGCCAGCAGAACCCGACTAGCGGGGATCCAAGAGACCCAGTACTTC. Protein sequence: CASRTRLAGIQETQYF.